The 4 T cell receptor beta chains presented below share a single source sample, sequenced in a study of shared clonotypes between healthy human individuals. Assay: immunoSEQ multiplex PCR; the TCRdb copy retains only in-frame clones and omits some. The sample yields about 510,000 clones, 90% to 96% seen once. The specimen was naive CD4+ T cells sorted from blood. Subset specified: CD45RA+ positively selected. Source of these receptors: a woman aged 25 to 45 in good health.

This clone was seen just once. The rearrangement joins TRBV4-2 to TRBJ2-1; TRBD2 matches 8 bases. Trimming removed 0 bases from V and 0 bases from J; junction bases left unmatched: 10. Germline lookup yields CDR1 LGHNA and CDR2 YNFKEQ. This CDR3 region has 19 residues. The CDR3 loop reads CASSQDFSGVLSSYNEQFF. The CDR3 DNA reads TGTGCCAGCAGCCAAGACTTTAGCGGGGTGCTAAGCTCCTACAATGAGCAGTTCTTC.

The chain couples TRBV2 to TRBJ1-5; D perhaps matches TRBD1 (5 bases). Per germline, CDR1 SNHLY and CDR2 FYNNEI. Between the trimmed V and J ends, which lost 2 bases and 2 bases, there was a span of 10 bases. The CDR3 runs 15 residues. Written as DNA, the CDR3 is TGTGCCAGCAGTGAACTGGGGGTTGGCAATCAGCCCCAGCATTTT. Translation: CASSELGVGNQPQHF.

As for this clone: A junction end diverges from the germline sequence, so it may reflect a read error. The chain links TRBV5-1 to TRBJ1-1, with D unresolved. There are 16 residues in the CDR3. CDR1 and CDR2 from the germline V gene are SGHRS and YFSETQ. The CDR3 DNA sequence: TGCGCCAGCAACCGCAACGGCGGAGCTTTGAACCCTGAAGCTTTCTTT. Translating it yields CASNRNGGALNPEAFF.

The chain has TRBV2 and TRBJ2-7, with TRBD1 matching 10 bases. Looked up from germline, CDR1 is SNHLY and CDR2 is FYNNEI. Losses at the gene ends were 6 bases for V and 3 bases for J; bases not matched to a gene: 5. The CDR3 runs to 14 residues. The CDR3 sequence is CASSGQGGDYEQYF. The DNA of the CDR3 is TGTGCCAGCAGCGGACAGGGGGGAGACTACGAGCAGTACTTC.